This T cell receptor (beta chain) was profiled in a study of blood T cell repertoires in COVID-19. For the study at large: Specimens from acute and convalescent COVID-19 originated in the United States, Italy and Spain. T cells, B-cell-depleted T cells, or PBMCs provided the cDNA or gDNA that served as material.

Per the germline V gene, CDR1 is LGHDT and CDR2 is YNNKEL (reference sequence). The V and J ends lost 4 bases and 5 bases, in that order; junction bases with no gene match: 14. This CDR3 region has 18 residues. TCRdb's copy holds only in-frame clones and misses some; the assay was immunoSEQ multiplex PCR. The top ten hold roughly 2.8% of the sample, which has 180,000 or so clones, around 86% seen once. This clone was seen just once. This TCR derives from a woman aged 30 to 39 with active or convalescent COVID-19. The V and J genes are TRBV3-1 (or the pseudogene TRBV3-2) and TRBJ1-1; the match to TRBD1 covers 12 bases. Sequencing was carried out using peripheral blood. CDR3 in amino acids: CASSPRPGTGGARTEAFF. The CDR3 nucleotides read TGTGCCAGCAGCCCACGACCCGGGACAGGGGGCGCGAGGACTGAAGCTTTCTTT.